A single sample is the source of the 24 T cell receptor beta chains below, sequenced in a study of blood T cells in healthy people across ages. The authors ran a second PCR of 7 to 11 cycles using a sample-barcoded 5' primer and a J-beta primer mix. TCRdb itself ran the 5' RACE reads through MiXCR, one entry per CDR3 protein. The sample has roughly 1.7 million distinct CDR3 sequences; roughly a third are singletons. The sequenced sample was blood. The origin of the receptors is a woman aged 25 to 39 in good health.

The chain couples TRBV12-3 or TRBV12-4 to TRBJ1-5; 8 positions match TRBD1. The CDR3 runs 14 residues. J gave up 3 bases and V 7 bases, and 5 bases lay outside the gene matches. The CDR3 loop reads CASTDRETNQPQHF. DNA for the CDR3: TGTGCCAGCACGGACAGGGAAACCAATCAGCCCCAGCATTTT.

The chain carries TRBV10-3 and TRBJ2-4, with 7 bases that match TRBD1. This CDR3 is built from 13 residues. After removal of 6 bases from V and 7 bases from J, the junction contained 6 bases not matched to a gene. From germline, CDR1 is ENHRY and CDR2 SYGVKD. CDR3 amino acids: CAISRQGRNIQYF. The CDR3 bases are TGTGCCATCAGCCGACAGGGAAGGAACATTCAGTACTTC.

The sample holds a few counts of this clonotype. The rearrangement links TRBV15 to TRBJ2-3, with D possibly matching TRBD1 (6 bases). Germline CDR1 is LNHNV and CDR2 is YYDKDF (reference sequence). V dropped 5 bases and J dropped 0 bases, with 21 bases sitting between them. The CDR3 has 18 amino acids. This chain's CDR3 is CATSSTPGVGNSTDTQYF. The CDR3, as DNA: TGTGCCACCAGCTCAACCCCAGGGGTGGGTAATAGCACAGATACGCAGTATTTT.

The chain links TRBV27 to TRBJ2-5; TRBD1 or TRBD2 may be the D gene (5 bases each). CDR1 is MNHEY, CDR2 SMNVEV, per germline (reference sequence). The CDR3 is made up of 16 amino acids. Trimming left V 1 base short and J 0 bases short, with 12 bases between. The CDR3 spells CASSLYGTDDQETQYF. CDR3 DNA sequence: TGTGCCAGCAGTTTATACGGGACGGACGACCAAGAGACCCAGTACTTC.

This clonotype was detected only a few times. This chain connects TRBV27 to TRBJ2-1, with TRBD2 as a possible D gene (6 bases). V shed 3 bases and J shed 2 bases, with 11 bases lying between them. The CDR3 runs to 15 residues. Germline lookup yields CDR1 MNHEY and CDR2 SMNVEV (reference sequence). The CDR3 DNA follows: TGTGCCAGCAGTTTCGGGACTGAAACCTACAATGAGCAGTTCTTC. As protein: CASSFGTETYNEQFF.

In its sample, this clonotype was seen a few times. The V call is TRBV7-9, the J call TRBJ2-5; 8 bases are a match to TRBD1. The CDR3 covers 14 residues. The V segment lost 5 bases and the J segment 4 bases; nucleotides outside the gene matches: 6. The germline gives CDR1 SEHNR, CDR2 FQNEAQ (reference sequence). CDR3 bases: TGTGCCAGCAGCCAACACGGACAGGGAGAGACCCAGTACTTC. This sequence encodes CASSQHGQGETQYF. Filled out from reference TRBV7-9 and TRBJ2-5, the complete variable domain reads DTGVSQNPRHKITKRGQNVTFRCDPISEHNRLYWYRQTLGQGPEFLTYFQNEAQLEKSRLLSDRFSAERPKGSFSTLEIQRTEQGDSAMYLCASSQHGQGETQYFGPGTRLLVL.

The rearrangement uses TRBV6-1 and TRBJ1-5; perhaps TRBD1 as D (5 bases). The germline V gene encodes CDR1 MNHNS and CDR2 SASEGT. The CDR3 extends over 15 amino acids. The V and J ends lost 0 bases and 1 base respectively, with 7 bases between them. As DNA, the CDR3 is TGTGCCAGCAGTGAAGCTCGGGGGAGCAATCAGCCCCAGCATTTT. This codes for CASSEARGSNQPQHF.

This clonotype was counted between two and nine times. CDR3 nucleotides: TGTGCCAGCAGCCAGTTACGGACAGGCTATGGCTACACCTTC. Its translation is CASSQLRTGYGYTF. The chain has TRBV11-2 and TRBJ1-2; 7 nucleotides align to TRBD1. The V gene end was trimmed by 5 bases and the J gene end by 4 bases; junction bases not matched to a gene: 7. The germline V gene has CDR1 SGHAT and CDR2 FQNNGV. The CDR3 spans 14 residues.

The chain links TRBV28 to TRBJ2-1, with TRBD2 matching 9 bases. The CDR3 sequence is 15 residues long. J was trimmed by 6 bases and V by 6 bases; bases with no gene match: 9. Germline V lookup: CDR1 MDHEN, CDR2 SYDVKM. DNA for the CDR3: TGTGCCAGCAGACAACCGGGACTAGCCTCCAATGAGCAGTTCTTC. This gives the protein CASRQPGLASNEQFF. The full variable domain, completed using reference TRBV28 and TRBJ2-1, is DVKVTQSSRYLVKRTGEKVFLECVQDMDHENMFWYRQDPGLGLRLIYFSYDVKMKEKGDIPEGYSVSREKKERFSLILESASTNQTSMYLCASRQPGLASNEQFFGPGTRLTVL.

This clonotype was counted many times. The rearrangement uses TRBV20-1 and TRBJ2-5, with D unresolved. Trimming took 1 base from V and 3 from J, leaving 6 bases between them. Germline V gene data show CDR1 as DFQATT and CDR2 as SNEGSKA (reference sequence). There are 12 residues in the CDR3. The CDR3 nucleotides are TGCAGTGCTAGAGGTCATGAAGAGACCCAGTACTTC. Translated: CSARGHEETQYF.

This clonotype was counted ten times or more. V usage is TRBV6-6 and J usage is TRBJ2-1, with 13 positions matching TRBD2. Losses at the gene ends were 0 bases for V and 3 bases for J; bases not matched to a gene: 2. The CDR3 contains 17 residues. Germline lookup yields CDR1 MNHNY and CDR2 SVGAGI (reference sequence). The CDR3 loop reads CASSYSGLAGIYNEQFF. The DNA for the CDR3 is TGTGCCAGCAGTTACTCGGGACTAGCGGGAATCTACAATGAGCAGTTCTTC.

The rearrangement links TRBV4-1 to TRBJ2-7; maybe TRBD2 (5 bases). The CDR3 loop spans 12 amino acids. The V end lost 5 bases, the J end lost 6 bases, and 11 bases lay between the germline ends. The germline gives CDR1 MGHRA, CDR2 YSYEKL. CDR3 sequence (DNA): TGCGCCAGCAGCAATACGGGGTTCGAGCAGTACTTC. This codes for CASSNTGFEQYF.

The chain couples TRBV4-1 to TRBJ2-1, with 9 bases identical to TRBD2. From germline, CDR1 is MGHRA and CDR2 YSYEKL. Losses at the gene ends were 1 base for V and 5 bases for J; bases not matched to a gene: 9. The length of the CDR3 is 17 residues. CDR3 in amino acids: CASSQVGGGGEDNEQFF. The CDR3 coding sequence is TGCGCCAGCAGCCAAGTTGGCGGCGGGGGGGAAGACAATGAGCAGTTCTTC.

This chain links TRBV9 with TRBJ1-1, with 7 bases aligning to TRBD1. This CDR3 spans 14 amino acids. Unmatched junction bases numbered 13, after V lost 4 bases and J lost 10 bases. Germline lookup yields CDR1 SGDLS and CDR2 YYNGEE. The chain's CDR3 is CASSRGDSDRVAFF. In nucleotides, the CDR3 is TGTGCCAGCAGCCGGGGGGACAGCGATCGAGTAGCTTTCTTT.

The rearrangement joins TRBV9 to TRBJ2-3; possibly TRBD2 for D (6 bases). V lost 3 bases and J 0 bases, leaving 14 bases between the germline ends. The CDR3 covers 16 residues. The germline gives CDR1 SGDLS, CDR2 YYNGEE. CDR3 DNA: TGTGCCAGCAGCGACCACCGGGACTTTAGCACAGATACGCAGTATTTT. This sequence encodes CASSDHRDFSTDTQYF.

This clonotype was seen a few times. The chain uses TRBV2 and TRBJ2-1; D tentatively fits TRBD1 or TRBD2 (6 bases each). V was cut by 6 bases and J by 0 bases, with 15 bases left in between. This CDR3 spans 16 amino acids. The germline V gene has CDR1 SNHLY and CDR2 FYNNEI. The CDR3: CASRKGGLSSYNEQFF. The CDR3 DNA reads TGTGCCAGCAGGAAGGGGGGCCTAAGCTCCTACAATGAGCAGTTCTTC. The whole variable domain, remainder taken from reference TRBV2 and TRBJ2-1, is EPEVTQTPSHQVTQMGQEVILRCVPISNHLYFYWYRQILGQKVEFLVSFYNNEISEKSEIFDDQFSVERPDGSNFTLKIRSTKLEDSAMYFCASRKGGLSSYNEQFFGPGTRLTVL.

The chain carries TRBV27 and TRBJ2-2; 9 nucleotides align to TRBD1. Germline values: CDR1 MNHEY, CDR2 SMNVEV (reference sequence). J lost 1 base, V lost 3 bases, and 9 bases had no gene match. CDR3 length: 18 amino acids. CDR3: CASSFYFRGQGNTGELFF. The CDR3 nucleotides are TGTGCCAGCAGTTTCTACTTTAGGGGACAGGGGAACACCGGGGAGCTGTTTTTT.

Ten or more counts support this clonotype. The chain uses TRBV6-5 and TRBJ1-2; a weak D match, TRBD1 (5 bases). The CDR3 is made up of 15 amino acids. Germline V gene lookup returns CDR1 MNHEY and CDR2 SVGAGI. Trimming took 6 bases from V and 2 from J, leaving 16 bases between them. The CDR3 loop reads CASSGRGAGNYGYTF. Written as DNA, the CDR3 is TGTGCCAGCAGCGGGAGGGGAGCCGGCAACTATGGCTACACCTTC.

V and J are TRBV20-1 and TRBJ2-7; TRBD1 matches 7 bases. CDR1 is DFQATT, CDR2 SNEGSKA, per germline (reference sequence). The CDR3 loop spans 15 amino acids. The V segment lost 1 base and the J segment 0 bases; nucleotides outside the gene matches: 6. The DNA of the CDR3 is TGCAGTGCTAGAGCTAGGGACAGCCTCTCCTACGAGCAGTACTTC. Protein product: CSARARDSLSYEQYF.

Concerning this clonotype itself: One junction end does not reproduce the germline sequence, and a read error may be involved. The chain is built from TRBV5-6 and TRBJ2-3, with TRBD2 as a possible D gene (6 bases). Germline CDR1 reads SGHDT; CDR2 reads YYEEEE. The CDR3 is 15 amino acids. The CDR3 nucleotides read TGTACCAGCAGCTTGTATGGGGGGACCACAGATACGCAGTATTTT. Its translation: CTSSLYGGTTDTQYF.

The chain employs TRBV11-2 and TRBJ2-3, with a tentative D call TRBD1 (6 bases). This CDR3 has 14 residues. V lost 5 bases to trimming and J lost 2 bases, with 11 bases between them. Germline-derived CDR1 and CDR2 are SGHAT and FQNNGV. As DNA, the CDR3 is TGTGCCAGCAGCCCGCGACAGGCCACAGATACGCAGTATTTT. This translates into CASSPRQATDTQYF.

This sequence joins TRBV6-6 and TRBJ2-7; a weak D match, TRBD1 (6 bases). The DNA end lines up better with TRBJ2-5; the J call may be wrong. Germline assignment: CDR1 MNHNY and CDR2 SVGAGI (reference sequence). The CDR3 loop spans 12 amino acids. Here the CDR3 reads CASSHDRETQYF. The CDR3 nucleotides read TGTGCCAGCAGTCACGACAGGGAGACCCAGTACTTC.

This clonotype was seen many times. The chain combines TRBV5-1 with TRBJ2-1; no definite D call. The germline V and J ends were trimmed by 2 bases and 2 bases, with 5 bases remaining between them. The CDR3 consists of 13 residues. The V gene's germline CDR1 is SGHRS and CDR2 YFSETQ. CDR3 region: CASSFDTYNEQFF. CDR3 nucleotides: TGCGCCAGCAGCTTTGACACCTACAATGAGCAGTTCTTC.

V gene TRBV28 combines with J gene TRBJ2-5; D might be TRBD1 (6 bases). The CDR3 extends over 14 amino acids. V was shortened by 10 bases and J by 1 base, with 16 bases between the two germline ends. Germline CDR1 reads MDHEN; CDR2 reads SYDVKM. CDR3 loop: CAISLGDIQETQYF. CDR3 nucleotide sequence: TGTGCCATTTCACTCGGGGACATCCAAGAGACCCAGTACTTC.